The 15 T cell receptor beta chains given below trace back to one sample, sequenced in a study of blood T cell repertoires in COVID-19. Clones were read by immunoSEQ multiplex PCR, and TCRdb kept only the in-frame ones, dropping some. The sample includes over 65,000 clones, approximately 86% of them seen just once. Material for sequencing was peripheral blood. Receptors were obtained from a human donor in a cohort sampled during active COVID-19.

The chain combines TRBV5-1 with TRBJ1-1, with D possibly being TRBD1 (5 bases). Trimming took 0 bases from V and 1 from J, leaving 7 bases between them. Germline V gene data show CDR1 as SGHRS and CDR2 as YFSETQ. This CDR3 spans 14 amino acids. CDR3 region: CASSLVQGNTEAFF. The CDR3 bases are TGCGCCAGCAGCTTGGTGCAGGGGAACACTGAAGCTTTCTTT.

J is TRBJ2-7 and V is TRBV4-1, with D perhaps TRBD2 (5 bases). Trimming stripped 3 bases from V and 2 bases from J, with 14 bases between. Germline CDR1 and CDR2: MGHRA and YSYEKL. CDR3 length: 15 residues. The CDR3 nucleotides read TGCGCCAGCAGCCATGCAGGACGGGGAACCTACGAGCAGTACTTC. Its translation is CASSHAGRGTYEQYF.

The chain uses TRBV28 and TRBJ1-4; D may be TRBD1 (5 bases). CDR3 length equals 15 residues. Germline loops: CDR1 MDHEN, CDR2 SYDVKM. Trimming took off 4 bases at V and 4 bases at J, with 13 bases between the two ends. DNA for the CDR3: TGTGCCAGCAGTTCTCGCGGGGGGGATAATGAAAAACTGTTTTTT. It yields the protein CASSSRGGDNEKLFF. The entire variable domain, with the rest obtained from reference TRBV28 and TRBJ1-4, is as follows: DVKVTQSSRYLVKRTGEKVFLECVQDMDHENMFWYRQDPGLGLRLIYFSYDVKMKEKGDIPEGYSVSREKKERFSLILESASTNQTSMYLCASSSRGGDNEKLFFGSGTQLSVL.

This clone was picked up one time. This sequence joins TRBV7-8 and TRBJ1-6, with 8 bases aligning to TRBD1. CDR1 is SGHVS, CDR2 FQNEAQ, per germline. The CDR3 is made up of 16 amino acids. The V segment lost 1 base and the J segment 6 bases; nucleotides outside the gene matches: 5. The CDR3 coding sequence is TGTGCCAGCAGCTTAGAGGGACAGGTGTTTAATTCACCCCTCCACTTT. Its protein product is CASSLEGQVFNSPLHF.

The genes are TRBV10-1 and TRBJ1-1; a weak D match, TRBD1 (5 bases). Germline V gene data show CDR1 as WNHNN and CDR2 as SYGVQD (reference sequence). The CDR3 covers 16 residues. Deletions cut 0 bases from V and 0 bases from J, with 11 bases between. CDR3 DNA: TGCGCCAGCAGTGAGTCCCGGGGGAGGGTGAACACTGAAGCTTTCTTT. It codes for CASSESRGRVNTEAFF.

This clone is a singleton in its sample. The rearrangement links TRBV5-4 to TRBJ1-1; tentatively, D is TRBD1 (5 bases). CDR3 length: 14 amino acids. The V end lost 4 bases, the J end lost 2 bases, and 12 bases lay between the germline ends. The germline V gene encodes CDR1 SGHNT and CDR2 YYREEE (reference sequence). The CDR3 here is CASSRDRDNTEAFF. CDR3 DNA: TGTGCCAGCAGCCGCGACAGAGACAACACTGAAGCTTTCTTT.

V usage is TRBV30 and J usage is TRBJ2-3; 11 bases fit TRBD2. The CDR3 length is 14 residues. Losses at the gene ends were 8 bases for V and 4 bases for J; bases not matched to a gene: 8. Germline CDR1 and CDR2: GTSNPN and SVGIG (reference sequence). The CDR3 spells CAGWASGGSDTQYF. CDR3 DNA sequence: TGTGCCGGCTGGGCTAGCGGGGGGTCAGATACGCAGTATTTT.

The V and J genes are TRBV30 and TRBJ1-1; D ambiguous. The CDR3 runs 13 residues. Germline V lookup: CDR1 GTSNPN, CDR2 SVGIG (reference sequence). V lost 3 bases and J lost 7, with 15 bases in between. CDR3 protein: CAWSDPRGGEAFF. CDR3 DNA sequence: TGTGCCTGGAGCGACCCCCGGGGAGGTGAAGCTTTCTTT.

The chain links TRBV19 to TRBJ2-7; D possibly corresponds to TRBD1 (6 bases). CDR1 is LNHDA, CDR2 SQIVND, per germline (reference sequence). This CDR3 contains 16 residues. V gave up 4 bases and J gave up 1 base, with 17 bases separating them. The CDR3 DNA is TGTGCCAGTAGTAGAAGGGGACAAGGTAGTTCCTACGAGCAGTACTTC. Translation: CASSRRGQGSSYEQYF.

V usage is TRBV20-1 and J usage is TRBJ1-4; D is unresolved. Trimming stripped 3 bases from V and 7 bases from J, with 12 bases between. This CDR3 is 13 amino acids long. The germline CDR1 and CDR2 sequences are DFQATT and SNEGSKA (reference sequence). CDR3 coding DNA: TGCAGTGCTAGTAGAGACACCGCTGAAAAACTGTTTTTT. This sequence encodes CSASRDTAEKLFF.

The J gene is TRBJ2-7, the V gene TRBV13; D perhaps matches TRBD2 (5 bases). The CDR3 length is 16 residues. V lost 5 bases and J 2 bases, leaving 19 bases between the germline ends. The V gene's germline CDR1 is PRHDT and CDR2 FYEKMQ (reference sequence). The CDR3 reads CASSPRVVAGAYEQYF. The CDR3 DNA is TGTGCCAGCAGCCCCCGCGTGGTTGCGGGCGCCTACGAGCAGTACTTC.

V gene TRBV5-8 combines with J gene TRBJ2-1; D might be TRBD2 (7 bases). Germline CDR1 SGHTS, CDR2 YDEGEE. The CDR3 is 16 residues long. Trimming pared 0 bases from V and 7 bases from J, leaving 17 bases between. CDR3 protein: CASSLEGRGRINEQFF. The CDR3 DNA reads as TGTGCCAGCAGCTTGGAAGGGCGGGGGCGGATTAATGAGCAGTTCTTC.

The chain has TRBV15 and TRBJ2-7; D unresolved. Per germline, CDR1 LNHNV and CDR2 YYDKDF (reference sequence). V was trimmed by 6 bases and J by 3 bases, leaving 12 bases between them. This CDR3 has 13 amino acids. The CDR3 sequence: CATRGIGRYEQYF. The CDR3 DNA is TGTGCCACCAGGGGTATTGGGCGCTACGAGCAGTACTTC. Complete variable domain (other parts from reference TRBV15 and TRBJ2-7): DAMVIQNPRYQVTQFGKPVTLSCSQTLNHNVMYWYQQKSSQAPKLLFHYYDKDFNNEADTPDNFQSRRPNTSFCFLDIRSPGLGDTAMYLCATRGIGRYEQYFGPGTRLTVT.

This clone was observed once. V gene TRBV6-5 combines with J gene TRBJ1-1; D ambiguous. CDR1 MNHEY and CDR2 SVGAGI come from the germline V gene. V was cut by 7 bases and J by 0 bases, with 9 bases left in between. This CDR3 is built from 13 residues. CDR3 nucleotides: TGTGCCAGCACCCTACCGATGAACACTGAAGCTTTCTTT. It is translated as CASTLPMNTEAFF.

The chain combines TRBV20-1 with TRBJ2-5; D remains ambiguous. CDR1 is DFQATT, CDR2 SNEGSKA, per germline (reference sequence). This CDR3 is 11 amino acids long. Trimming cost V 2 bases and J 2 bases, with 3 bases left between them. The DNA of the CDR3 is TGCAGTGCTAGATTACAAGAGACCCAGTACTTC. Translation gives CSARLQETQYF.